Each of the 10 T cell receptor beta chains below was sequenced from the same sample in a study of blood T cells in healthy people across ages. Together with a sample-barcoded 5' primer, a J-beta primer mix was included in a second PCR lasting roughly 6 to 12 cycles. TCRdb itself ran the 5' RACE reads through MiXCR, one entry per CDR3 protein. The table shows roughly 560,000 distinct CDR3 sequences, with around 24% occurring only once. These data were likewise used in another study, on T cells of mothers and their children.

Material for sequencing was blood. These receptors were obtained from a boy under 18 in good health.

This clonotype was seen more than once but under ten times. One junction end disagrees with the germline gene, perhaps due to a read error. The V and J genes are TRBV7-7 and TRBJ2-2; 8 bases map to TRBD2. The CDR3 runs to 15 residues. The V gene's germline CDR1 is SSHAT and CDR2 FNYEAQ (reference sequence). The CDR3 bases are TGTGCTAGCAGCTTAGCGGGACGAACAACCGGGGAGCTGTTTTTT. Amino acid sequence: CASSLAGRTTGELFF.

This clonotype was seen a handful of times. The chain couples TRBV6-1 to TRBJ2-7, with 8 bases matching TRBD1. With 3 bases clipped from V and 6 bases from J, the junction kept 7 bases outside the gene matches. The CDR3 loop spans 14 amino acids. CDR1 MNHNS and CDR2 SASEGT come from the germline V gene. The CDR3 nucleotides read TGTGCCAGCAGTGAGGGGACAGGCGGCGTCGAGCAGTACTTC. Translating it yields CASSEGTGGVEQYF.

To note about this clonotype: One end of the junction is discordant with germline, which a read error may explain. V usage is TRBV7-7 and J usage is TRBJ2-5, with a tentative D call TRBD2 (8 bases). This CDR3 has 14 residues. Germline CDR1 reads SSHAT; CDR2 reads FNYEAQ (reference sequence). CDR3 in DNA: TGTGCTAGCAGCTTAGCGGGACAGAAAGAGACCCAGTACTTC. This translates into CASSLAGQKETQYF.

The chain joins TRBV3-1 to TRBJ1-3, with a weak D call TRBD1 (6 bases). Germline lookup yields CDR1 LGHDT and CDR2 YNNKEL (reference sequence). The V end was cut by 4 bases, the J end by 7 bases, with 20 bases between. This CDR3 has 16 residues. CDR3 amino acids: CASSPGNGGARNTIYF. The CDR3 DNA sequence: TGTGCCAGCAGCCCGGGGAACGGGGGGGCGCGGAACACCATATATTTT.

This clonotype turned up a few times. The chain is built from TRBV28 and TRBJ2-5, with TRBD2 matching 9 bases. The DNA end favors TRBJ2-1, so the J call may be wrong. This CDR3 has 15 residues. From germline, CDR1 is MDHEN and CDR2 SYDVKM. The CDR3 coding sequence is TGTGCCAGCAGTTTTCCTAGCGGGGATAACAATGAGCAGTTCTTC. Amino acids: CASSFPSGDNNEQFF.

This chain links TRBV9 with TRBJ2-4; a possible D gene is TRBD2 (7 bases). CDR1 is SGDLS and CDR2 is YYNGEE in the germline V gene. This CDR3 comprises 18 residues. V was trimmed by 4 bases and J by 1 base, leaving 21 bases between them. The CDR3 coding sequence is TGTGCCAGCAGCCCTAGAGGGGGGGGGCCGCAGGCCAAAAACATTCAGTACTTC. Translation gives CASSPRGGGPQAKNIQYF.

The rearrangement joins TRBV7-2 to TRBJ2-5; D not certain. The CDR3 is made up of 14 amino acids. In germline, CDR1 is SGHTA, CDR2 FQGNSA. The V gene lost 5 bases and the J gene lost 2 bases, with 12 bases spanning the gap. The CDR3 region is CASSPLSRQETQYF. The CDR3 nucleotides read TGTGCCAGCAGCCCCTTGTCCAGGCAAGAGACCCAGTACTTC. Filled out from reference TRBV7-2 and TRBJ2-5, the complete variable domain reads GAGVSQSPSNKVTEKGKDVELRCDPISGHTALYWYRQSLGQGLEFLIYFQGNSAPDKSGLPSDRFSAERTGGSVSTLTIQRTQQEDSAVYLCASSPLSRQETQYFGPGTRLLVL.

This clonotype showed up just a few times. The chain recombines TRBV18 with TRBJ2-2; the match to TRBD2 covers 9 bases. The length of the CDR3 is 16 residues. After removal of 5 bases from V and 4 bases from J, the junction contained 8 bases not matched to a gene. Germline-derived CDR1 and CDR2 are KGHSH and LQKENI. The CDR3 loop reads CASSWSGRYGTGELFF. In DNA, the CDR3 is TGTGCCAGCTCATGGAGCGGGAGGTACGGCACCGGGGAGCTGTTTTTT.

The rearrangement uses TRBV7-2 and TRBJ1-2; D not resolved. The CDR3 contains 14 residues. CDR1 SGHTA and CDR2 FQGNSA come from the germline V gene. The V end lost 1 base, the J end lost 1 base, and 7 bases lay between the germline ends. This chain's CDR3 is CASSLGVGNYGYTF. The CDR3 DNA is TGTGCCAGCAGCTTAGGGGTCGGTAACTATGGCTACACCTTC.

CDR3 protein: CASKRTMWLNEQFF. The CDR3 DNA reads TGTGCCAGCAAACGTACCATGTGGTTGAATGAGCAGTTCTTC. The chain is built from TRBV6-2 or TRBV6-3 and TRBJ2-1; the D is unclear. CDR1 and CDR2 from the germline V gene are MNHEY and SVGEGT. This CDR3 spans 14 amino acids. V lost 7 bases and J 7 bases, leaving 17 bases between the germline ends.